Below are 13 T cell receptor beta chains sequenced from a single sample in a study of Graves' ophthalmopathy and Graves' hyperthyroidism. Amplification targeted the TCR beta CDR3 regions, with RNA transcripts as the source material. The first round was an RT-PCR with HTBI primers, and the second round was a multiplex PCR. TCRdb processed the multiplex PCR reads anew with MiXCR; each CDR3 protein has one entry. The sample includes around 1.1 million distinct CDR3 sequences, 35% to 45% seen only once; the top ten take around 10%. The sequenced material came from peripheral blood or thyroid tissue (not recorded which). Receptor source: an adult man with Graves' hyperthyroidism.

This rearrangement joins TRBV29-1 to TRBJ1-2; 8 bases are shared with TRBD1. With V trimmed by 8 bases and J by 4 bases, 3 bases remained unmatched. Germline loops: CDR1 SQVTM, CDR2 ANQGSEA. CDR3 length: 11 residues. This CDR3 reads CSITGGYGYTF. Written as DNA, the CDR3 is TGCAGCATAACAGGGGGCTATGGCTACACCTTC.

This clonotype was recorded many times. The V and J genes are TRBV7-6 and TRBJ2-7; no firm D call. From germline, CDR1 is SGHVS and CDR2 FNYEAQ. Trimming pared 3 bases from V and 0 bases from J, leaving 6 bases between. The CDR3 has 13 residues. DNA of the CDR3: TGTGCCAGCAGCTTGTACCACTCCTACGAGCAGTACTTC. It codes for CASSLYHSYEQYF. The entire variable domain, with the rest obtained from reference TRBV7-6 and TRBJ2-7, is as follows: GAGVSQSPRYKVTKRGQDVALRCDPISGHVSLYWYRQALGQGPEFLTYFNYEAQQDKSGLPNDRFSAERPEGSISTLTIQRTEQRDSAMYRCASSLYHSYEQYFGPGTRLTVT.

This clonotype has only a few counts. The chain combines TRBV4-2 with TRBJ2-7; 10 bases are shared with TRBD2. Trimming cost V 4 bases and J 4 bases; bases outside gene matches: 13. Per the germline V gene, CDR1 is LGHNA and CDR2 is YNFKEQ. This CDR3 has 17 amino acids. CDR3 protein: CASSPDPSLAGVYEQYF. The CDR3 bases are TGTGCCAGCAGCCCCGACCCCTCCCTAGCGGGAGTTTACGAGCAGTACTTC.

V and J are TRBV7-9 and TRBJ2-7, with D perhaps TRBD1 (6 bases). Germline loops: CDR1 SEHNR, CDR2 FQNEAQ (reference sequence). V shed 5 bases and J shed 3 bases, with 11 bases lying between them. This CDR3 has 13 residues. The chain's CDR3 is CASSHRVLYEQYF. The CDR3 region has the DNA TGTGCCAGCAGCCACAGGGTGCTCTACGAGCAGTACTTC.

The rearrangement uses TRBV7-3 and TRBJ2-2; D perhaps matches TRBD2 (6 bases). The ends were cut back, 4 bases at V and 6 bases at J, with 15 bases in the middle. The CDR3 consists of 15 residues. Germline V gene data show CDR1 as SGHTA and CDR2 as FQGTGA. CDR3 loop: CASSSTGTDAGELFF. CDR3 in DNA: TGTGCCAGCAGCTCCACCGGGACTGACGCCGGGGAGCTGTTTTTT.

With regard to this clonotype: This sequence may be a read error, since a much larger clone differs from it by one base. This chain links TRBV12-3 or TRBV12-4 with TRBJ1-6; D not resolved. V was cut by 7 bases and J by 5 bases, with 12 bases left in between. The CDR3 is 14 amino acids. The CDR3 region has the DNA TGTGCCAGCAACCCGGGCCGAAATAATTCACCCCTCCACTTT. As protein: CASNPGRNNSPLHF.

The chain combines TRBV20-1 with TRBJ1-5; D uncertain. CDR1 is DFQATT and CDR2 is SNEGSKA in the germline V gene (reference sequence). This CDR3 spans 13 amino acids. This CDR3 reads CSAGLTGNQPQHF. CDR3 nucleotides: TGCAGCGCGGGGTTAACTGGCAATCAGCCCCAGCATTTT.

Points on this clonotype: A clone one base away is much larger, so this may be a read error. Here the CDR3 DNA reads TGTGCCAGTAGTATAAGCGGATCCCACGGTGGCTACACCTTC. Residues: CASSISGSHGGYTF. The chain carries TRBV19 and TRBJ1-2; no definite D call. The CDR3 contains 14 residues. The V end was cut by 2 bases, the J end by 7 bases, with 14 bases between. Germline-derived CDR1 and CDR2 are LNHDA and SQIVND (reference sequence).

The V gene is TRBV29-1, the J gene TRBJ2-7; D gene unclear. The germline gives CDR1 SQVTM, CDR2 ANQGSEA. Trimming stripped 7 bases from V and 6 bases from J, with 7 bases between. The CDR3 consists of 9 residues. CDR3 sequence reads: CSGGAEQYF. As DNA, the CDR3 is TGCAGCGGGGGTGCCGAGCAGTACTTC.

The DNA for the CDR3 is TGTGCCACCAGCAGAGGCGGGGATGAAGCTTTCTTT. Translating gives CATSRGGDEAFF. The chain has TRBV15 and TRBJ1-1; D is ambiguous. CDR3 length: 12 residues. Per the germline V gene, CDR1 is LNHNV and CDR2 is YYDKDF (reference sequence). V lost 1 base, J lost 7 bases, and 7 bases lay in between.

The genes are TRBV28 and TRBJ2-7, with 9 bases matching TRBD1. CDR1 MDHEN and CDR2 SYDVKM come from the germline V gene. Trimming cost V 5 bases and J 7 bases; bases outside gene matches: 12. The CDR3 length is 15 residues. Here the CDR3 DNA reads TGTGCCAGCAGTAAAAACCGGGACAGGGAATGTGAGCAGTACTTC. It encodes CASSKNRDRECEQYF.

This clonotype came up many times. The chain employs TRBV19 and TRBJ1-1; D is unclear. The CDR3 runs to 13 residues. From germline, CDR1 is LNHDA and CDR2 SQIVND (reference sequence). Between the trimmed V and J ends, which lost 7 bases and 2 bases, there was a span of 11 bases. Here the CDR3 DNA reads TGTGCCAGTACTCCCTTGGGTAACACTGAAGCTTTCTTT. Protein product: CASTPLGNTEAFF.

With regard to this clonotype: This clone may be a read error of a much larger clone one base away. The chain has TRBV20-1 and TRBJ2-5; TRBD2 aligns across 7 bases. The length of the CDR3 is 12 residues. With V trimmed by 3 bases and J by 5 bases, 3 bases remained unmatched. Germline V gives CDR1 DFQATT, CDR2 SNEGSKA (reference sequence). CDR3 sequence: CSARDSGETQYF. DNA for the CDR3: TGCAGTGCTAGGGATAGCGGGGAGACCCAGTACTTC.